One TCR beta chain is described in this entry. The entry originates in a study of blood T cell repertoires in COVID-19. Study at large: Specimens from acute and convalescent COVID-19 originated in the United States, Italy and Spain. T cells, B-cell-depleted T cells, or PBMCs supplied cDNA or gDNA.

Authors' data handling: Scientists estimated how many nucleated cells there were by amplifying reference gene primers. Produced via immunoSEQ multiplex PCR; TCRdb's table is partial and in-frame only. V and J calls and clone size are given by that table; D and trimming were obtained from the DNA. The repertoire includes approximately 46,000 clones, more than 80% of them detected once, and approximately 6.5% sits in the top ten. V lost 0 bases and J lost 4, with 12 bases in between. Germline lookup yields CDR1 SGHRS and CDR2 YFSETQ. The CDR3 extends over 15 amino acids. The origin of this receptor is a man aged 60 to 69 with acute or convalescent COVID-19. The specimen was peripheral blood. The rearrangement links TRBV5-1 to TRBJ2-3; D may be TRBD2 (5 bases). CDR3 in DNA: TGCGCCAGCAGCTTGGTAGGAGAGGGCTCAGATACGCAGTATTTT. Protein sequence: CASSLVGEGSDTQYF.